Listed here are 27 T cell receptor beta chains from one sample, sequenced in a study of blood T cells in healthy people across ages. Combining a sample-barcoded 5' primer with a J-beta primer mix, a second PCR ran for roughly 7 to 12 cycles. MiXCR was run by TCRdb on the 5' RACE reads, yielding one entry per CDR3 protein. Here the sample spans over 1,500,000 distinct CDR3 sequences, around 40% being singletons. Material for sequencing was blood. The receptors come from a human donor in good health.

This clonotype was seen more than once but under ten times. The CDR3 sequence is CATEQPQHF. CDR3 nucleotide sequence: TGTGCCACTGAACAGCCCCAGCATTTT. V usage is TRBV6-5 and J usage is TRBJ1-5; D gene unclear. The V and J ends lost 10 bases and 7 bases respectively, with 5 bases between them. CDR1 and CDR2 from the germline V gene are MNHEY and SVGAGI. This CDR3 spans 9 amino acids.

In its sample, this clonotype was seen a few times. CDR3 loop: CASSQGTGTSSYEQYF. The DNA of the CDR3 is TGTGCCAGCAGCCAGGGGACAGGGACCTCTTCCTACGAGCAGTACTTC. The rearrangement joins TRBV4-2 to TRBJ2-7, with 9 bases fitting TRBD1. V shed 3 bases, J shed 1 base, and the junction held 7 bases outside the gene matches. This CDR3 is built from 16 residues. Germline lookup yields CDR1 LGHNA and CDR2 YNFKEQ.

In its sample, this clonotype was seen a few times. The chain is built from TRBV7-3 and TRBJ2-3, with D unclear. V was cut by 5 bases and J by 3 bases, with 9 bases left in between. The V gene's germline CDR1 is SGHTA and CDR2 FQGTGA. The CDR3 contains 13 residues. The CDR3 is CASSPHATDTQYF. The CDR3 DNA sequence: TGTGCCAGCAGCCCCCATGCTACAGATACGCAGTATTTT.

The chain combines TRBV9 with TRBJ1-2; D might be TRBD1 (6 bases). The CDR3 loop spans 16 amino acids. The ends were cut back, 0 bases at V and 4 bases at J, with 16 bases in the middle. From germline, CDR1 is SGDLS and CDR2 YYNGEE. In nucleotides, the CDR3 is TGTGCCAGCAGCGTAGGAAGGGGGGGCCGGGTCTATGGCTACACCTTC. This sequence encodes CASSVGRGGRVYGYTF.

This chain connects TRBV29-1 to TRBJ1-4; TRBD1 agrees at 7 bases. V gave up 4 bases and J gave up 8 bases; unmatched junction bases: 1. Germline V CDR1 and CDR2: SQVTM, ANQGSEA. The CDR3 has 11 residues. CDR3 coding DNA: TGCAGCGTTGGGGACAGCGAAAAACTGTTTTTT. Protein product: CSVGDSEKLFF.

There are a few counts of this clonotype. This chain joins TRBV24-1 and TRBJ2-1; perhaps TRBD2 as D (5 bases). Trimming left V 2 bases short and J 10 bases short, with 5 bases between. CDR1 KGHDR and CDR2 SFDVKD come from the germline V gene. The CDR3 totals 11 residues. CDR3 region: CATSDWREQFF. In DNA form, the CDR3 reads TGTGCCACCAGTGATTGGAGGGAGCAGTTCTTC.

The chain combines TRBV7-2 with TRBJ1-2, with 7 nucleotides matching TRBD1. The CDR3 length is 15 residues. Trimming took 5 bases from V and 4 from J; bases not matched to a gene: 10. Looked up from germline, CDR1 is SGHTA and CDR2 is FQGNSA. Here the CDR3 reads CASSINRDSTYGYTF. The CDR3 region has the DNA TGTGCCAGCAGCATAAACCGGGACAGCACCTATGGCTACACCTTC.

In this sample, this clonotype turned up a few times. This chain links TRBV10-2 with TRBJ1-2, with 8 bases identical to TRBD1. Per germline, CDR1 WSHSY and CDR2 SAAADI. The V and J ends lost 8 bases and 5 bases, in that order; junction bases with no gene match: 7. The CDR3 totals 13 residues. CDR3 nucleotides: TGCGCCAGCGGGGGACAGGAACCTTATGGCTACACCTTC. This encodes CASGGQEPYGYTF.

This rearrangement joins TRBV4-2 to TRBJ2-5; tentatively, D is TRBD2 (5 bases). V was trimmed by 1 base and J by 0 bases, leaving 12 bases between them. The germline V gene encodes CDR1 LGHNA and CDR2 YNFKEQ. The CDR3 extends over 16 amino acids. As DNA, the CDR3 is TGTGCCAGCAGCCAAGTCGATGCCGGGAACCAAGAGACCCAGTACTTC. This encodes CASSQVDAGNQETQYF.

J is TRBJ1-4 and V is TRBV10-3; D unresolved. V lost 6 bases and J lost 3, with 8 bases in between. This CDR3 region has 13 residues. Germline CDR1 and CDR2: ENHRY and SYGVKD. As DNA, the CDR3 is TGTGCCATCAGCCCGGACCCTAATGAAAAACTGTTTTTT. Its protein product is CAISPDPNEKLFF.

This clonotype was detected a few times. A much bigger clone sits one base away, suggesting this may be a read error. The CDR3 DNA reads as TGTGCCAGCAGATACGGGACAGTCCAAGAGACCCAGTACTTC. Translating gives CASRYGTVQETQYF. V usage is TRBV5-6 and J usage is TRBJ2-5, with 7 bases fitting TRBD1. The CDR3 loop spans 14 amino acids. CDR1 SGHDT and CDR2 YYEEEE come from the germline V gene. The V segment lost 5 bases and the J segment 1 base; nucleotides outside the gene matches: 5.

The gene calls are TRBV4-3 and TRBJ1-1, with TRBD1 matching over 7 bases. CDR1 and CDR2 from the germline V gene are LGHNA and YSLEER. Germline trimming cut 4 bases from V and 3 bases from J; bases unmatched to any gene: 2. The CDR3 extends over 13 amino acids. The CDR3 loop is CASSRGQDTEAFF. DNA for the CDR3: TGCGCCAGCAGCCGAGGACAGGACACTGAAGCTTTCTTT.

The genes are TRBV4-1 and TRBJ2-7; a possible D gene is TRBD2 (5 bases). The germline gives CDR1 MGHRA, CDR2 YSYEKL. The CDR3 is 14 amino acids. Trimming left V 1 base short and J 6 bases short, with 13 bases between. CDR3 loop: CASSQGTLAGEQYF. In DNA, the CDR3 is TGCGCCAGCAGCCAAGGGACCCTGGCGGGCGAGCAGTACTTC.

This chain connects TRBV7-2 to TRBJ1-5, with D possibly TRBD1 on 5 matching bases. V was pared by 3 bases and J by 6 bases, with 12 bases between. This CDR3 region has 14 residues. Germline V lookup: CDR1 SGHTA, CDR2 FQGNSA. The CDR3, as DNA: TGTGCCAGCAGCTTTATGGTGGGGGTTCAGCCCCAGCATTTT. Protein: CASSFMVGVQPQHF. Supplemented by reference TRBV7-2 and TRBJ1-5, the full variable domain reads GAGVSQSPSNKVTEKGKDVELRCDPISGHTALYWYRQSLGQGLEFLIYFQGNSAPDKSGLPSDRFSAERTGGSVSTLTIQRTQQEDSAVYLCASSFMVGVQPQHFGDGTRLSIL.

This chain connects TRBV6-2 or TRBV6-3 to TRBJ1-1; a possible D gene is TRBD1 (5 bases). This CDR3 spans 14 amino acids. Trimming took 7 bases from V and 2 from J, leaving 14 bases between them. CDR1 is MNHEY, CDR2 SVGEGT, per germline. The CDR3 is CASKSQGGNTEAFF. The CDR3 coding sequence is TGTGCCAGCAAAAGCCAGGGAGGAAACACTGAAGCTTTCTTT.

The chain uses TRBV6-6 and TRBJ1-4; no clear D gene. CDR1 is MNHNY, CDR2 SVGAGI, per germline (reference sequence). The CDR3 has 15 residues. V gave up 2 bases and J gave up 6 bases, with 13 bases separating them. CDR3 nucleotide sequence: TGTGCCAGCAGTTACGAGGACCGCGAGTATGAAAAACTGTTTTTT. Translation: CASSYEDREYEKLFF.

The table lists this clonotype with a count of one. The rearrangement uses TRBV7-2 and TRBJ2-7; TRBD2 aligns across 13 bases. The germline V gene encodes CDR1 SGHTA and CDR2 FQGNSA. Losses at the gene ends were 5 bases for V and 5 bases for J; bases not matched to a gene: 6. The CDR3 is made up of 15 amino acids. This CDR3 reads CASSITSGGADEQYF. DNA for the CDR3: TGTGCCAGCAGCATAACTAGCGGGGGGGCAGACGAGCAGTACTTC.

This sequence joins TRBV27 and TRBJ2-2, with TRBD2 identical over 9 bases. CDR3 length equals 16 residues. Germline values: CDR1 MNHEY, CDR2 SMNVEV (reference sequence). Trimming removed 4 bases from V and 5 bases from J; junction bases left unmatched: 8. The chain's CDR3 is CASSSLAGARTGELFF. The CDR3 DNA reads as TGTGCCAGCAGTTCCTTAGCGGGGGCGAGGACCGGGGAGCTGTTTTTT.

This clonotype was seen a few times. This rearrangement joins TRBV5-5 to TRBJ2-4; 11 nucleotides match TRBD1. The tail of the sequence fits TRBJ2-7 better, so the J call may be wrong. CDR1 and CDR2 from the germline V gene are SGHKS and YYEKEE (reference sequence). CDR3 size: 16 residues. The CDR3 coding sequence is TGTGCCAGCAGCCAGCCGGGGACAGGGGGATCATACGAGCAGTACTTC. Translating it yields CASSQPGTGGSYEQYF.

This clonotype was counted between two and nine times. The chain joins TRBV5-1 to TRBJ2-1, with 7 nucleotides matching TRBD2. Looked up from germline, CDR1 is SGHRS and CDR2 is YFSETQ. Trimming cost V 2 bases and J 8 bases; bases outside gene matches: 10. This CDR3 has 15 amino acids. CDR3 nucleotide sequence: TGCGCCAGCAGCTTTTGGGGGGGGACCTCTGATGAGCAGTTCTTC. The encoded protein is CASSFWGGTSDEQFF.

This clonotype turned up a few times. The DNA for the CDR3 is TGTGCCAGCAGCTCAGACTCCGGGACGGCAAAGGTGGGCTACACCTTC. This translates into CASSSDSGTAKVGYTF. The gene calls are TRBV7-9 and TRBJ1-2; perhaps TRBD1 as D (5 bases). Trimming pared 4 bases from V and 8 bases from J, leaving 23 bases between. This CDR3 is built from 16 residues. The germline CDR1 and CDR2 sequences are SEHNR and FQNEAQ (reference sequence).

The chain uses TRBV29-1 and TRBJ2-7; D might be TRBD1 or TRBD2, each matching 7 bases. The V gene lost 5 bases and the J gene lost 0 bases, with 11 bases spanning the gap. This CDR3 has 13 residues. Germline CDR1 reads SQVTM; CDR2 reads ANQGSEA. CDR3 protein: CSVQGGSSYEQYF. In DNA, the CDR3 is TGCAGCGTTCAGGGGGGGAGCTCCTACGAGCAGTACTTC.

In regard to this clonotype: One end of the junction varies from germline; a read error may be responsible. This chain connects TRBV5-8 to TRBJ2-1; a weak D match, TRBD1 (5 bases). There are 15 residues in the CDR3. Germline V gene lookup returns CDR1 SGHTS and CDR2 YDEGEE. CDR3 nucleotide sequence: TGTGCCAGCAGCTTGGCCGGGCAGGGCTACAATGAGCGGTTCTTC. This encodes CASSLAGQGYNERFF.

The chain is built from TRBV4-1 and TRBJ1-5; a weak D match, TRBD1 (5 bases). The CDR3 runs 14 residues. The germline V gene has CDR1 MGHRA and CDR2 YSYEKL. V shed 1 base and J shed 5 bases, with 9 bases lying between them. CDR3 DNA: TGCGCCAGCAGCCAAGGAGGGGTGGATCAGCCCCAGCATTTT. Translating gives CASSQGGVDQPQHF.

The genes are TRBV11-3 and TRBJ2-4; 8 bases are a match to TRBD1. CDR1 is SGHNT and CDR2 is YENEEA in the germline V gene. The junction had 3 bases not matched to a gene; V was cut back by 3 bases and J by 2 bases. The CDR3 covers 15 residues. DNA for the CDR3: TGTGCCAGCAGCTTGGACAGGGTAACCAAAAACATTCAGTACTTC. This translates into CASSLDRVTKNIQYF.

This clonotype occurred a few times. The chain employs TRBV7-9 and TRBJ2-1; 7 bases map to TRBD1. V shed 5 bases and J 8 bases; nucleotides not matched to a gene: 12. The germline V gene encodes CDR1 SEHNR and CDR2 FQNEAQ (reference sequence). The CDR3 extends over 15 amino acids. The CDR3 region is CASSQWDSGPDEQFF. In DNA form, the CDR3 reads TGTGCCAGCAGCCAGTGGGACAGTGGCCCCGATGAGCAGTTCTTC.

In its sample, this clonotype was seen a few times. V and J are TRBV7-8 and TRBJ2-4; TRBD2 might be the D (5 bases). The J call may be faulty, since TRBJ2-7 better matches the DNA end. Germline V gene lookup returns CDR1 SGHVS and CDR2 FQNEAQ. This CDR3 spans 16 amino acids. The DNA of the CDR3 is TGTGCCAGCAGCTTAGAGCGCATACTACCCGGGGACGAGCAGTACTTC. It codes for CASSLERILPGDEQYF.